The rows below give T cell receptor beta chains drawn from one sample of a study of cytomegalovirus exposure and HLA in healthy donors. The table came from immunoSEQ multiplex PCR; TCRdb's copy has only in-frame clones and leaves some out. Recorded for this sample: roughly 53,000 clones. Sequenced: PBMCs. The receptors come from a man in his late teens or twenties in good health and CMV-seropositive. The CDR3 runs from the conserved cysteine through the conserved F or W. Each record gives: clone size, V gene, CDR3 length, D gene, J gene, CDR3 protein, CDR3 DNA. The D gene is left open where the match is weak. The size field is filled for only some rows; it gives once, few, many or a size class.

clone size: NA; V gene: TRBV18; CDR3 length: 12; D gene: NA; J gene: TRBJ1-2; CDR3 protein: CASSRGGTGYTF; CDR3 DNA: TGTGCCAGCTCCCGGGGGGGCACTGGCTACACCTTC
clone size: NA; V gene: TRBV7-8; CDR3 length: 17; D gene: TRBD1; J gene: TRBJ2-7; CDR3 protein: CASSLEGAPDPTYEQYF; CDR3 DNA: TGTGCCAGCAGCTTAGAGGGGGCCCCCGACCCAACCTACGAGCAGTACTTC
clone size: NA; V gene: TRBV7-9; CDR3 length: 19; D gene: NA; J gene: TRBJ2-3; CDR3 protein: CASSPEVGAGSGSTDTQYF; CDR3 DNA: TGTGCCAGCAGCCCCGAGGTTGGAGCCGGCAGCGGGAGCACAGATACGCAGTATTTT
clone size: NA; V gene: TRBV2; CDR3 length: 17; D gene: NA; J gene: TRBJ1-5; CDR3 protein: CASRVHTGGDSNQPQHF; CDR3 DNA: TGTGCCAGCAGAGTTCATACGGGGGGGGATAGCAATCAGCCCCAGCATTTT
clone size: NA; V gene: TRBV18; CDR3 length: 17; D gene: TRBD1; J gene: TRBJ2-1; CDR3 protein: CASSPGLTGTGDDEQFF; CDR3 DNA: TGTGCCAGCTCACCCGGCCTCACCGGGACAGGGGACGATGAGCAGTTCTTC
clone size: NA; V gene: TRBV4-1; CDR3 length: 15; D gene: NA; J gene: TRBJ1-4; CDR3 protein: CASSQIWQRSEKLFF; CDR3 DNA: TGCGCCAGCAGCCAAATTTGGCAACGAAGTGAAAAACTGTTTTTT
clone size: NA; V gene: TRBV6-6; CDR3 length: 15; D gene: TRBD1; J gene: TRBJ2-5; CDR3 protein: CAALSGTGVQETQYF; CDR3 DNA: TGTGCCGCTCTCTCCGGGACAGGGGTCCAAGAGACCCAGTACTTC
clone size: NA; V gene: TRBV7-3; CDR3 length: 14; D gene: TRBD2; J gene: TRBJ2-1; CDR3 protein: CASRISGSSSEQFF; CDR3 DNA: TGTGCCAGCAGGATTAGCGGGAGTTCCTCTGAGCAGTTCTTC
clone size: NA; V gene: TRBV7-2; CDR3 length: 16; D gene: NA; J gene: TRBJ2-1; CDR3 protein: CASSLAGRDPYNEQFF; CDR3 DNA: TGTGCCAGCAGCTTAGCAGGGCGGGATCCCTACAATGAGCAGTTCTTC
clone size: NA; V gene: TRBV30; CDR3 length: 13; D gene: NA; J gene: TRBJ1-2; CDR3 protein: CAWSVGRKHGYTF; CDR3 DNA: TGTGCCTGGAGTGTCGGGAGAAAGCATGGCTACACCTTC
clone size: NA; V gene: TRBV27; CDR3 length: 14; D gene: NA; J gene: TRBJ1-5; CDR3 protein: CASSARENSQPQHF; CDR3 DNA: TGTGCCAGCAGTGCCCGGGAGAACAGCCAGCCCCAGCATTTT
clone size: NA; V gene: TRBV5-1; CDR3 length: 14; D gene: TRBD2; J gene: TRBJ2-7; CDR3 protein: CASSSSGASYEQYF; CDR3 DNA: TGCGCCAGCAGCAGTAGCGGGGCCTCCTACGAGCAGTACTTC
clone size: NA; V gene: TRBV27; CDR3 length: 11; D gene: NA; J gene: TRBJ2-7; CDR3 protein: CASKNLYEQYF; CDR3 DNA: TGTGCCAGCAAGAACTTGTACGAGCAGTACTTC
clone size: NA; V gene: TRBV30; CDR3 length: 14; D gene: NA; J gene: TRBJ1-5; CDR3 protein: CAWSVVGHNQPQHF; CDR3 DNA: TGTGCCTGGAGTGTAGTGGGACACAATCAGCCCCAGCATTTT
clone size: NA; V gene: TRBV7-9; CDR3 length: 15; D gene: TRBD1; J gene: TRBJ1-3; CDR3 protein: CASSPARQGGNTIYF; CDR3 DNA: TGTGCCAGCAGCCCCGCCCGACAGGGTGGAAACACCATATATTTT
clone size: NA; V gene: TRBV4-1; CDR3 length: 11; D gene: NA; J gene: TRBJ2-7; CDR3 protein: CASSQGAEQYF; CDR3 DNA: TGCGCCAGCAGCCAAGGGGCCGAGCAGTACTTC
clone size: NA; V gene: TRBV6-5; CDR3 length: 15; D gene: NA; J gene: TRBJ2-7; CDR3 protein: CASSYGTGILYEQYF; CDR3 DNA: TGTGCCAGCAGTTACGGGACTGGGATCCTCTACGAGCAGTACTTC
clone size: NA; V gene: TRBV7-9; CDR3 length: 13; D gene: NA; J gene: TRBJ2-7; CDR3 protein: CASSSQGPNEQYF; CDR3 DNA: TGTGCCAGCAGCTCCCAGGGTCCCAACGAGCAGTACTTC
clone size: NA; V gene: TRBV19; CDR3 length: 13; D gene: NA; J gene: TRBJ2-1; CDR3 protein: CASSIGGGDEQFF; CDR3 DNA: TGTGCCAGTAGTATAGGAGGAGGGGATGAGCAGTTCTTC
clone size: NA; V gene: TRBV5-1; CDR3 length: 15; D gene: NA; J gene: TRBJ2-3; CDR3 protein: CASSLEGAGRDTQYF; CDR3 DNA: TGCGCCAGCAGCTTGGAGGGGGCGGGGAGAGATACGCAGTATTTT
clone size: NA; V gene: TRBV4-1; CDR3 length: 14; D gene: NA; J gene: TRBJ1-2; CDR3 protein: CASSQGSQFYGYTF; CDR3 DNA: TGCGCCAGCAGCCAAGGAAGTCAGTTCTATGGCTACACCTTC
clone size: NA; V gene: TRBV7-2; CDR3 length: 16; D gene: NA; J gene: TRBJ2-4; CDR3 protein: CASSPTASLAKNIQYF; CDR3 DNA: TGTGCCAGCAGCCCTACCGCATCACTAGCCAAAAACATTCAGTACTTC
clone size: NA; V gene: TRBV6-1; CDR3 length: 14; D gene: TRBD1; J gene: TRBJ2-7; CDR3 protein: CASSERGQIYEQYF; CDR3 DNA: TGTGCCAGCAGTGAAAGGGGACAGATCTACGAGCAGTACTTC
clone size: NA; V gene: TRBV5-1; CDR3 length: 13; D gene: NA; J gene: TRBJ2-5; CDR3 protein: CASSLAGGETQYF; CDR3 DNA: TGCGCCAGCAGCTTGGCCGGGGGAGAGACCCAGTACTTC
clone size: NA; V gene: TRBV9; CDR3 length: 12; D gene: NA; J gene: TRBJ2-1; CDR3 protein: CASSVSMNEQFF; CDR3 DNA: TGTGCCAGCAGCGTATCTATGAATGAGCAGTTCTTC
clone size: medium-sized; V gene: TRBV4-1; CDR3 length: 12; D gene: NA; J gene: TRBJ2-5; CDR3 protein: CASSHREETQYF; CDR3 DNA: TGCGCCAGCAGCCACAGGGAAGAGACCCAGTACTTC
clone size: NA; V gene: TRBV7-8; CDR3 length: 13; D gene: TRBD1; J gene: TRBJ1-2; CDR3 protein: CASSLPGGYGYTF; CDR3 DNA: TGTGCCAGCAGCTTACCAGGGGGCTATGGCTACACCTTC
clone size: NA; V gene: TRBV21-1; CDR3 length: 17; D gene: NA; J gene: TRBJ2-2; CDR3 protein: CASSLAGEPKPTGELFF; CDR3 DNA: TGTGCCAGCAGTCTGGCCGGGGAACCGAAACCTACCGGGGAGCTGTTTTTT
clone size: NA; V gene: TRBV5-1; CDR3 length: 16; D gene: TRBD1; J gene: TRBJ1-6; CDR3 protein: CASSSGTDFYNSPLHF; CDR3 DNA: TGCGCCAGCAGCTCGGGGACAGATTTTTATAATTCACCCCTCCACTTT
clone size: NA; V gene: TRBV5-4; CDR3 length: 15; D gene: TRBD2; J gene: TRBJ2-1; CDR3 protein: CASSLFPGGYNEQFF; CDR3 DNA: TGTGCCAGCAGCTTGTTTCCGGGAGGGTACAATGAGCAGTTCTTC
clone size: NA; V gene: TRBV11-1; CDR3 length: 14; D gene: NA; J gene: TRBJ2-5; CDR3 protein: CASRAQGLMETQYF; CDR3 DNA: TGTGCCAGCAGAGCTCAGGGTTTAATGGAGACCCAGTACTTC
clone size: NA; V gene: TRBV9; CDR3 length: 19; D gene: NA; J gene: TRBJ2-6; CDR3 protein: CARRQDQGPSFSGANVLTF; CDR3 DNA: TGTGCCAGGCGACAGGATCAAGGGCCCTCGTTTTCTGGGGCCAACGTCCTGACTTTC
clone size: NA; V gene: TRBV19; CDR3 length: 10; D gene: NA; J gene: TRBJ2-3; CDR3 protein: CASGAGTQYF; CDR3 DNA: TGTGCCAGTGGAGCTGGGACGCAGTATTTT